The 11 T cell receptor beta chains below all came from one sample that was sequenced in a study of cytomegalovirus exposure and HLA in healthy donors. Method: immunoSEQ multiplex PCR; TCRdb's copy keeps in-frame clones and lacks some. This sample has roughly 110,000 clones; 88% occur once, and the top ten carry around 1.7%. Sequencing was carried out using PBMCs. The receptors come from a young woman in good health and CMV-seropositive.

J is TRBJ1-5 and V is TRBV19; the D gene is possibly TRBD1 (5 bases). From germline, CDR1 is LNHDA and CDR2 SQIVND (reference sequence). V was shortened by 7 bases and J by 6 bases, with 16 bases between the two germline ends. This CDR3 spans 14 amino acids. The CDR3 region has the DNA TGTGCCAGTACTGCAGCAGGGTGGTCTCAGCCCCAGCATTTT. This sequence encodes CASTAAGWSQPQHF.

V gene TRBV9 combines with J gene TRBJ1-3; the D gene is possibly TRBD1 (5 bases). In germline, CDR1 is SGDLS, CDR2 YYNGEE. There are 15 residues in the CDR3. The V gene lost 3 bases and the J gene lost 2 bases, with 12 bases spanning the gap. CDR3: CASSGRGGPGNTIYF. The DNA for the CDR3 is TGTGCCAGCAGCGGAAGGGGAGGCCCTGGAAACACCATATATTTT.

The gene calls are TRBV4-1 and TRBJ1-2, with a weak D call TRBD1 (5 bases). The V gene's germline CDR1 is MGHRA and CDR2 YSYEKL. V was trimmed by 0 bases and J by 6 bases, leaving 17 bases between them. This CDR3 contains 16 residues. The CDR3 sequence is CASSQDWGRTTDGYTF. CDR3 bases: TGCGCCAGCAGCCAAGATTGGGGCCGAACCACGGATGGCTACACCTTC.

V gene TRBV28 combines with J gene TRBJ1-1, with D possibly being TRBD1 (6 bases). With 4 bases removed from V and 7 bases from J, the gap between germline ends came to 10 bases. Germline lookup yields CDR1 MDHEN and CDR2 SYDVKM. This CDR3 is 12 amino acids long. The CDR3 protein is CASSSKGVEAFF. CDR3 DNA sequence: TGTGCCAGCAGTTCTAAGGGGGTTGAAGCTTTCTTT.

The chain has TRBV6-5 and TRBJ1-2; TRBD1 agrees at 9 bases. The CDR3 contains 14 residues. Germline values: CDR1 MNHEY, CDR2 SVGAGI. The junction had 9 bases not matched to a gene; V was cut back by 6 bases and J by 7 bases. CDR3 in amino acids: CASSRRQGVGGYTF. The CDR3 DNA follows: TGTGCCAGCAGCCGTAGACAGGGGGTGGGTGGCTACACCTTC.

The chain combines TRBV6-5 with TRBJ1-1; no firm D call. The CDR3 totals 14 residues. Trimming left V 7 bases short and J 2 bases short, with 14 bases between. The germline V gene encodes CDR1 MNHEY and CDR2 SVGAGI. The CDR3 is CASTAGSSNTEAFF. The CDR3 DNA follows: TGTGCCAGCACCGCGGGCAGCTCCAACACTGAAGCTTTCTTT.

The chain couples TRBV2 to TRBJ2-3; 8 nucleotides line up with TRBD2. The CDR3 contains 15 residues. Germline trimming cut 7 bases from V and 4 bases from J; bases unmatched to any gene: 10. Germline assignment: CDR1 SNHLY and CDR2 FYNNEI. The DNA of the CDR3 is TGTGCCAGCAAATGGGACGGGGGGGCCGCAGATACGCAGTATTTT. This encodes CASKWDGGAADTQYF.

The chain links TRBV28 to TRBJ1-5, with a tentative D call TRBD1 (6 bases). V lost 5 bases and J lost 4, with 12 bases in between. The CDR3 totals 14 residues. In germline, CDR1 is MDHEN, CDR2 SYDVKM. The CDR3 sequence is CASSRDTSNQPQHF. The CDR3 DNA is TGTGCCAGCAGTCGGGACACTTCTAATCAGCCCCAGCATTTT.

The V call is TRBV4-1, the J call TRBJ1-6, with 12 bases that match TRBD1. Looked up from germline, CDR1 is MGHRA and CDR2 is YSYEKL. The CDR3 consists of 16 residues. After removal of 4 bases from V and 9 bases from J, the junction contained 7 bases not matched to a gene. The CDR3 region is CASSRMGQGAGSPLHF. The DNA of the CDR3 is TGCGCCAGCAGCCGAATGGGACAGGGGGCAGGTTCACCCCTCCACTTT.

The chain recombines TRBV4-3 with TRBJ2-1, with D unclear. Germline CDR1 reads LGHNA; CDR2 reads YSLEER. This CDR3 has 14 amino acids. V was pared by 0 bases and J by 6 bases, with 9 bases between. The CDR3, as DNA: TGCGCCAGCAGCCAAGAAACAGTCTCCAATGAGCAGTTCTTC. This sequence encodes CASSQETVSNEQFF.

This chain uses TRBV6-5 with TRBJ2-4; TRBD1 agrees at 7 bases. This CDR3 has 14 amino acids. Trimming at V came to 5 bases and at J to 8 bases, leaving 9 bases not matched to a gene. In germline, CDR1 is MNHEY, CDR2 SVGAGI. The CDR3 bases are TGTGCCAGCAGTGGAGCAGACAGGGCCTACATTCAGTACTTC. It codes for CASSGADRAYIQYF.